This T cell receptor beta chain was documented in a study of blood T cell repertoires in COVID-19. About the study: Researchers got acute and convalescent COVID-19 samples from the United States, Italy and Spain.

In the original processing: Researchers report that nucleated cell counts were estimated from reference gene primer amplification. Data came from immunoSEQ multiplex PCR; TCRdb stores just in-frame clones and leaves some out. D and trimming come from the DNA, and the V and J calls and clone size come from that table. The sample carries about 190,000 clones, about nine tenths recorded once. This clone was picked up one time. The CDR3 extends over 14 amino acids. The V and J ends lost 3 bases and 7 bases, in that order; junction bases with no gene match: 5. Germline V gene lookup returns CDR1 SGHRS and CDR2 YFSETQ.

The clonotype originates from a man aged 25 to 40 with acute or convalescent COVID-19. V usage is TRBV5-1 and J usage is TRBJ1-4; the match to TRBD1 covers 8 bases. The specimen sequenced was peripheral blood. The CDR3 nucleotides read TGCGCCAGCAGCTCGGACAGGGATGGTGAAAAACTGTTTTTT. It is translated as CASSSDRDGEKLFF.